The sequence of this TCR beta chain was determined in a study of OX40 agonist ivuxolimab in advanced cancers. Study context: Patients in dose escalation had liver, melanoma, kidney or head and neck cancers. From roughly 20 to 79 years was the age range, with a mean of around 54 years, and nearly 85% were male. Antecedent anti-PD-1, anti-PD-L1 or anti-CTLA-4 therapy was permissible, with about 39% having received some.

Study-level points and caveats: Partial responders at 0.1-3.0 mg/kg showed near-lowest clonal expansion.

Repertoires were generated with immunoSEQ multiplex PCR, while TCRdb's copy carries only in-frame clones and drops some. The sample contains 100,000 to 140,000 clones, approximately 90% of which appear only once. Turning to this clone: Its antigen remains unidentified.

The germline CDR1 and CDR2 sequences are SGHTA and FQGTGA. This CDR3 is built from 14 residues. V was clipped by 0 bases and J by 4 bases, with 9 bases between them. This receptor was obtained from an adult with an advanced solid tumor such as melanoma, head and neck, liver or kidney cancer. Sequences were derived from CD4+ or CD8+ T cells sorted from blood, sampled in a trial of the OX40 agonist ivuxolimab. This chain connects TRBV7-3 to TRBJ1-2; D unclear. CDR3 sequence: CASSLTGEGYGYTF. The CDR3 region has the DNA TGTGCCAGCAGCTTAACGGGAGAGGGCTATGGCTACACCTTC.